The clone carrying this TCR beta chain was detected a few times. Its antigen is unidentified. V shed 3 bases and J shed 6 bases, with 12 bases lying between them. CDR3 length: 13 residues. Germline V lookup: CDR1 KGHSH, CDR2 LQKENI. Documented treatment: roughly nine-day PBMC culture with coronavirus spike peptide pools or control peptides (ViraFEST assay). The data belong to a study of vaccination and CD4 T cells after COVID-19. For the study at large: The study collected post-vaccine samples a median 72 days after dose two, with a range of 14 to 241. Stimulation used overlapping spike peptides from SARS-CoV-2, HCoV-NL63, HCoV-OC43 and HCoV-229E.

Oncomine TCR Beta short-read sequencing was applied to DNA from cultured CD4+ T cells. From the PCR reads, TCRdb called clonotypes with MiXCR, one entry per CDR3 protein. The data contain over 15,000 distinct CDR3 sequences, 51% of them singletons. The sequencing used CD4+ T cells from blood, cultured in vitro, collected before SARS-CoV-2 vaccination. This chain links TRBV18 with TRBJ2-7; D is unclear. This receptor was identified in a human donor who had recovered from COVID-19. CDR3: CASSPPSAREQYF. The CDR3 nucleotides read TGTGCCAGCTCACCCCCGTCAGCTCGCGAGCAGTACTTC. Full variable domain (missing parts from reference TRBV18 and TRBJ2-7): NAGVMQNPRHLVRRRGQEARLRCSPMKGHSHVYWYRQLPEEGLKFMVYLQKENIIDESGMPKERFSAEFPKEGPSILRIQQVVRGDSAAYFCASSPPSAREQYFGPGTRLTVT.